One and the same sample provided the 29 T cell receptor beta chains below, sequenced in a study of molecular identifiers for immune sequencing clone quantification. TCRdb re-called the PCR reads through MiXCR, storing one row per CDR3 protein. In the table there are 80,000 to 100,000 distinct CDR3 sequences, roughly 26% of which are singletons. Sequencing used naive CD8+ T cells from blood, with Jurkat cell RNA spiked in. Regarding subset: FACS-sorted CD8+CD4-CCR7+CD45RA+ naive T cells. All receptors derive from a human donor in good health. Some libraries in this study had Jurkat cell RNA spiked in.

The chain uses TRBV6-5 and TRBJ2-7, with TRBD1 identical over 10 bases. Germline CDR1 reads MNHEY; CDR2 reads SVGAGI. The CDR3 is 14 amino acids. The junction had 9 bases not matched to a gene; V was cut back by 7 bases and J by 6 bases. The CDR3 DNA sequence: TGTGCCAGCACGCCAGACAGGGGGCCCCTCGAGCAGTACTTC. It yields the protein CASTPDRGPLEQYF.

This clonotype was counted at least ten times. The chain couples TRBV30 to TRBJ2-5; D possibly corresponds to TRBD2 (6 bases). The CDR3 is 13 residues long. Germline V gene lookup returns CDR1 GTSNPN and CDR2 SVGIG (reference sequence). V was trimmed by 2 bases and J by 9 bases, leaving 16 bases between them. Written as DNA, the CDR3 is TGTGCCTGGAGTATAGCGGCTCAGGCGGCCCAGTACTTC. Its protein product is CAWSIAAQAAQYF.

This clonotype was recorded at least ten times. The chain recombines TRBV7-9 with TRBJ2-3, with 9 nucleotides matching TRBD2. This CDR3 is built from 16 residues. CDR1 and CDR2 (germline): SEHNR, FQNEAQ (reference sequence). V dropped 1 base and J dropped 2; count of bases not matched to a gene: 4. The DNA of the CDR3 is TGTGCCAGCAGCTTAGGGGCTAGCGGGAACACAGATACGCAGTATTTT. Translated: CASSLGASGNTDTQYF.

This clonotype came up many times. This chain uses TRBV7-3 with TRBJ2-1; 7 bases align to TRBD2. With V trimmed by 8 bases and J by 7 bases, 8 bases remained unmatched. This CDR3 has 13 amino acids. Germline V lookup: CDR1 SGHTA, CDR2 FQGTGA. The CDR3 nucleotides read TGTGCCAGCGAGAGCGGGGAGGGGAATGAGCAGTTCTTC. This gives the protein CASESGEGNEQFF.

This clonotype was found many times. V gene TRBV4-1 combines with J gene TRBJ2-5; D is undetermined. Germline V CDR1 and CDR2: MGHRA, YSYEKL. The CDR3 is made up of 13 amino acids. The V end was cut by 1 base, the J end by 7 bases, with 10 bases between. CDR3 in DNA: TGCGCCAGCAGCCAAGTTATGGACGGGACCCAGTACTTC. It yields the protein CASSQVMDGTQYF.

A remark on this clonotype: Given a much more abundant clone one base away, this may be a read error. The CDR3 end shows no conserved phenylalanine or tryptophan, and so a read error is likely. The chain links TRBV7-8 to TRBJ1-5; TRBD1 might be the D (6 bases). This CDR3 spans 17 amino acids. Trimming left V 5 bases short and J 0 bases short, with 17 bases between. The germline CDR1 and CDR2 sequences are SGHVS and FQNEAQ. CDR3 sequence: CASSAEDRRFSNQPQHL. The CDR3 DNA reads TGTGCCAGCAGCGCCGAAGACAGGAGATTTAGCAATCAGCCCCAGCATCTT.

The chain carries TRBV19 and TRBJ2-7; D may be TRBD1 (6 bases). This CDR3 is built from 12 residues. V was cut by 6 bases and J by 6 bases, with 12 bases left in between. From germline, CDR1 is LNHDA and CDR2 SQIVND (reference sequence). The CDR3 bases are TGTGCCAGTAGCCAGGGGAACGGCGAGCAGTACTTC. Its translation: CASSQGNGEQYF. The full variable domain, completed using reference TRBV19 and TRBJ2-7, is DGGITQSPKYLFRKEGQNVTLSCEQNLNHDAMYWYRQDPGQGLRLIYYSQIVNDFQKGDIAEGYSVSREKKESFPLTVTSAQKNPTAFYLCASSQGNGEQYFGPGTRLTVT.

In its sample, this clonotype was seen many times. This chain uses TRBV7-8 with TRBJ2-3; tentatively, D is TRBD2 (6 bases). There are 18 residues in the CDR3. V was cut by 5 bases and J by 0 bases, with 21 bases left in between. Germline loops: CDR1 SGHVS, CDR2 FQNEAQ. CDR3 sequence reads: CASSLWDFVGTSTDTQYF. In nucleotides, the CDR3 is TGTGCCAGCAGCCTATGGGATTTCGTGGGGACTAGCACAGATACGCAGTATTTT.

This clonotype was observed at least ten times. The chain recombines TRBV12-5 with TRBJ2-5; D might be TRBD1 or TRBD2, each matching 5 bases. In germline, CDR1 is LGHNT, CDR2 FRNRAP. This CDR3 contains 15 residues. V lost 7 bases, J lost 4 bases, and 19 bases lay in between. As DNA, the CDR3 is TGTGCTAGTGCCACCGGGACCGATCGAGGAGAGACCCAGTACTTC. It codes for CASATGTDRGETQYF.

Details on this clonotype: Because it lacks the conserved phenylalanine or tryptophan at the end, this CDR3 is likely a read error. The J gene is TRBJ1-1, the V gene TRBV12-3 or TRBV12-4, with D maybe TRBD1 (5 bases). Trimming shortened V by 5 bases and J by 4 bases, and 14 bases separated the two germline ends. The CDR3 extends over 14 amino acids. In nucleotides, the CDR3 is TGTGCCAGCAGTCTGCAGGGCTACGGCACTGAAGCTTTCGTT. Protein sequence: CASSLQGYGTEAFV.

This clonotype has at least ten counts. The chain joins TRBV6-2 or TRBV6-3 to TRBJ1-5, with no clear D. V was cut by 7 bases and J by 2 bases, with 12 bases left in between. This CDR3 contains 14 residues. Per germline, CDR1 MNHEY and CDR2 SVGEGT. DNA for the CDR3: TGTGCCAGCACGACGGTAGTGGGCAATCAGCCCCAGCATTTT. Translated, it gives CASTTVVGNQPQHF.

On this clonotype: One end of the junction does not line up with germline, which may come from a read error. The chain couples TRBV11-2 to TRBJ2-7; possibly TRBD2 for D (5 bases). The CDR3 spans 12 residues. CDR1 SGHAT and CDR2 FQNNGV come from the germline V gene. The CDR3 DNA sequence: TGTGCCGGCAGCTTAGGAGGATCCGAGCAGTACTTC. Translating it yields CAGSLGGSEQYF.

This clonotype was found many times. This chain uses TRBV18 with TRBJ2-3; 7 nucleotides align to TRBD1. J lost 4 bases, V lost 6 bases, and 13 bases had no gene match. Germline V gene lookup returns CDR1 KGHSH and CDR2 LQKENI. The length of the CDR3 is 16 residues. The CDR3: CASSPKTGFVADTQYF. In DNA form, the CDR3 reads TGTGCCAGCTCCCCGAAGACAGGGTTTGTTGCAGATACGCAGTATTTT.

This clonotype was found many times. This chain uses TRBV5-6 with TRBJ2-7; 8 bases map to TRBD1. The CDR3 consists of 15 residues. The germline CDR1 and CDR2 sequences are SGHDT and YYEEEE. V shed 4 bases, J shed 6 bases, and the junction held 12 bases outside the gene matches. DNA of the CDR3: TGTGCCAGCAGCCCTCTCGGGCCAGGGGGCTCCGAGCAGTACTTC. This gives the protein CASSPLGPGGSEQYF. Filled out from reference TRBV5-6 and TRBJ2-7, the complete variable domain reads DAGVTQSPTHLIKTRGQQVTLRCSPKSGHDTVSWYQQALGQGPQFIFQYYEEEERQRGNFPDRFSGHQFPNYSSELNVNALLLGDSALYLCASSPLGPGGSEQYFGPGTRLTVT.

This clonotype was counted once. Since a much larger clone is just one base distant, this may be a read error. The J gene is TRBJ1-1, the V gene TRBV28, with D hard to call. Deletions cut 5 bases from V and 4 bases from J, with 17 bases between. This CDR3 region has 15 residues. The germline V gene has CDR1 MDHEN and CDR2 SYDVKM. The CDR3 coding sequence is TGTGCCAGCAGTCCGGACGGACTGGTGATCACTGAAGCTTTCTTT. Translating it yields CASSPDGLVITEAFF.

This chain links TRBV19 with TRBJ1-1; D might be TRBD1 (5 bases). V was trimmed by 2 bases and J by 4 bases, leaving 11 bases between them. The CDR3 runs to 14 residues. Germline values: CDR1 LNHDA, CDR2 SQIVND (reference sequence). The CDR3 protein is CASSIYLGTTEAFF. For the CDR3, the DNA is TGTGCCAGTAGTATATACCTGGGGACCACTGAAGCTTTCTTT.

This clonotype occurred many times. This chain connects TRBV27 to TRBJ2-7, with D maybe TRBD2 (7 bases). Trimming stripped 3 bases from V and 4 bases from J, with 13 bases between. Germline V gene sequence: CDR1 MNHEY, CDR2 SMNVEV (reference sequence). The CDR3 length is 14 residues. CDR3 sequence reads: CASSLAGEGYEQYF. The CDR3 DNA sequence: TGTGCCAGCAGTTTGGCAGGGGAGGGATACGAGCAGTACTTC.

The table lists this clonotype with many counts. The chain employs TRBV23-1 and TRBJ1-2, with 8 bases matching TRBD1. TRBV23-1 is treated as an ORF (open reading frame) with a function not yet certain. CDR3 length: 14 amino acids. V lost 2 bases and J lost 3; bases outside the gene matches: 2. The DNA for the CDR3 is TGCGCCAGCAGTCAAGCGGGACAGGACTATGGCTACACCTTC. As protein: CASSQAGQDYGYTF.

A few counts support this clonotype. The CDR3 region has the DNA TGCAGTGCTAGAGATCTTAGTGGTGCCTTCTCCTACGAGCAGTACTTC. Translation gives CSARDLSGAFSYEQYF. The chain employs TRBV20-1 and TRBJ2-7, with unresolved D. Trimming pared 0 bases from V and 0 bases from J, leaving 15 bases between. This CDR3 comprises 16 residues. Germline CDR1 and CDR2: DFQATT and SNEGSKA (reference sequence).

In its sample, this clonotype was seen many times. CDR3 coding DNA: TGCGCCAGCAGTCCAAACAGGGGCACCGGGGAGCTGTTTTTT. Translated, it gives CASSPNRGTGELFF. The J gene is TRBJ2-2, the V gene TRBV4-1; TRBD1 agrees at 7 bases. With 6 bases clipped from V and 4 bases from J, the junction kept 5 bases outside the gene matches. The CDR3 is made up of 14 amino acids. Germline lookup yields CDR1 MGHRA and CDR2 YSYEKL.

In this sample, this clonotype turned up a few times. The rearrangement uses TRBV7-3 and TRBJ2-4; TRBD1 matches 7 bases. The CDR3 loop spans 20 amino acids. CDR1 and CDR2 (germline): SGHTA, FQGTGA. After removal of 5 bases from V and 0 bases from J, the junction contained 19 bases not matched to a gene. CDR3 in amino acids: CASSRVTGTEGELAKNIQYF. The CDR3, as DNA: TGTGCCAGCAGCCGCGTCACCGGGACAGAGGGGGAGCTAGCCAAAAACATTCAGTACTTC.

The rearrangement links TRBV19 to TRBJ2-1, with 8 bases identical to TRBD2. The V and J ends lost 6 bases and 2 bases, in that order; junction bases with no gene match: 6. The CDR3 covers 15 residues. The germline CDR1 and CDR2 sequences are LNHDA and SQIVND (reference sequence). CDR3 sequence (DNA): TGTGCCAGTAGCTTAGCGGGAATCGCCTACAATGAGCAGTTCTTC. It is translated as CASSLAGIAYNEQFF.

This clonotype occurred many times. J is TRBJ2-1 and V is TRBV29-1; 11 bases fit TRBD2. Losses at the gene ends were 2 bases for V and 1 base for J; bases not matched to a gene: 4. Germline V gene lookup returns CDR1 SQVTM and CDR2 ANQGSEA. The CDR3 is 16 residues long. The CDR3, as DNA: TGCAGCGTTGAATACGCTAGCGGGGGGTCCTACAATGAGCAGTTCTTC. Encoded protein: CSVEYASGGSYNEQFF.

There are many counts of this clonotype. The rearrangement joins TRBV2 to TRBJ2-7, with D perhaps TRBD1 (6 bases). Trimming left V 4 bases short and J 6 bases short, with 16 bases between. The CDR3 loop spans 14 amino acids. Looked up from germline, CDR1 is SNHLY and CDR2 is FYNNEI. The CDR3 region is CASSGQTGSAEQYF. The CDR3 DNA reads as TGTGCCAGCAGTGGCCAGACAGGCTCGGCCGAGCAGTACTTC.

This clonotype occurred many times. The rearrangement joins TRBV6-5 to TRBJ2-5; TRBD2 agrees at 10 bases. CDR3 length equals 16 residues. Unmatched junction bases numbered 4, after V lost 1 base and J lost 2 bases. CDR1 and CDR2 from the germline V gene are MNHEY and SVGAGI. The CDR3 region is CASSYYSGGGQETQYF. The CDR3 nucleotides are TGTGCCAGCAGTTACTACAGCGGGGGGGGGCAAGAGACCCAGTACTTC.

The chain is built from TRBV6-5 and TRBJ1-2, with D possibly TRBD1 on 5 matching bases. V was clipped by 6 bases and J by 2 bases, with 16 bases between them. Germline assignment: CDR1 MNHEY and CDR2 SVGAGI. The CDR3 covers 15 residues. The CDR3 reads CASSHYWGGNYGYTF. The DNA for the CDR3 is TGTGCCAGCAGCCACTATTGGGGCGGAAACTATGGCTACACCTTC.

This clonotype occurred many times. The chain carries TRBV6-7 and TRBJ2-3; 9 nucleotides align to TRBD2. TRBV6-7 falls under the ORF class, with uncertain function. J gave up 1 base and V 0 bases, and 2 bases lay outside the gene matches. This CDR3 is built from 16 residues. The CDR3 region is CASSYSASGGTDTQYF. The CDR3 DNA reads TGTGCCAGCAGTTACTCCGCTAGCGGGGGCACAGATACGCAGTATTTT.

This clonotype was seen repeatedly, ten times or more. The genes are TRBV20-1 and TRBJ1-1; TRBD1 matches 8 bases. The V gene's germline CDR1 is DFQATT and CDR2 SNEGSKA (reference sequence). There are 16 residues in the CDR3. The CDR3 region has the DNA TGCACAGGAGACGGACAGGGCTTGGGGGCGGGCACTGAAGCTTTCTTT. Amino acids: CTGDGQGLGAGTEAFF.

This clonotype was observed many times. The rearrangement links TRBV7-8 to TRBJ2-3, with 7 bases that match TRBD1. Germline lookup yields CDR1 SGHVS and CDR2 FQNEAQ. Trimming took 5 bases from V and 4 from J; bases not matched to a gene: 9. The CDR3 totals 15 residues. The CDR3 DNA follows: TGTGCCAGCAGCCCTGACATGAGGGGGCCAGATACGCAGTATTTT. This encodes CASSPDMRGPDTQYF.